Given below is one T cell receptor (beta chain) in context. The data derive from a study of CD8 T cells in Susac syndrome. The authors reverse transcribed about 0.5 to 1 ug RNA with random hexamers. An immunoSEQ multiplex PCR generated amplified TCR beta CDR3 products spanning 54 Vbeta and 13 Jbeta. TCRdb reprocessed the immunoSEQ multiplex PCR reads with MiXCR, giving one entry per CDR3 protein. This sample has around 200,000 distinct CDR3 sequences, with about 95% found just once. Sequencing of TCR beta drew on CD8+ and CD4+ T cells from blood. Germline CDR1 reads SNHLY; CDR2 reads FYNNEI. Trimming took off 5 bases at V and 14 bases at J, with 28 bases between the two ends. This CDR3 spans 16 amino acids.

The TCR was taken from a human donor with multiple sclerosis. Sequenced sample: CD4+ T cells from PBMCs. The chain recombines TRBV2 with TRBJ2-4; D is unresolved. The CDR3 region is CASSQQSAGAPPIEYF. CDR3 in DNA: TGTGCCAGCAGTCAACAGTCTGCCGGTGCCCCACCGATCGAGTACTTC.